This T cell receptor (beta chain) was documented in a study of blood T cell repertoires in COVID-19. The table came from immunoSEQ multiplex PCR; TCRdb's copy has only in-frame clones and leaves some out. The sample lists some 300,000 clones, approximately 91% seen once, with 0.75% to 1% in the top ten. The CDR3 consists of 14 residues. After removal of 2 bases from V and 7 bases from J, the junction contained 5 bases not matched to a gene. The germline V gene has CDR1 KGHSH and CDR2 LQKENI. This receptor was taken from a woman between 25 and 40 years old who had recovered from COVID-19. Sequencing was done on a sample of PBMCs or T cells enriched from blood (not recorded which). V gene TRBV18 combines with J gene TRBJ1-5, with 7 bases aligning to TRBD1. This CDR3 is CASSPRQGIQPQHF. The CDR3 DNA reads as TGTGCCAGCTCACCAAGACAGGGAATCCAGCCCCAGCATTTT.